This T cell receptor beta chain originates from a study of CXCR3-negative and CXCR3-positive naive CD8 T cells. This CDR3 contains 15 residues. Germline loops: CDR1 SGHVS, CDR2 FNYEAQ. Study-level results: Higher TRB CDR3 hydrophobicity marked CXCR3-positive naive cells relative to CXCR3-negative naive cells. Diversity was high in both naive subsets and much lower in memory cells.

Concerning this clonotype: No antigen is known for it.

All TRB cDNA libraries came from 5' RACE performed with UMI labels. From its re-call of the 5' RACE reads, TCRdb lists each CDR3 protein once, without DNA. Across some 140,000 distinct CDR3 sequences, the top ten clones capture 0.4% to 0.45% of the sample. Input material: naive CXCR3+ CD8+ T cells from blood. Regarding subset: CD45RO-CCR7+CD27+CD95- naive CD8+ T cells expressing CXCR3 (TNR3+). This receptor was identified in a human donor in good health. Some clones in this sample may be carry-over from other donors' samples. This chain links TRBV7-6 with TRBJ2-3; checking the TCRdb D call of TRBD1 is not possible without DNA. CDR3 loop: CASSFYRTSTDTQYF.